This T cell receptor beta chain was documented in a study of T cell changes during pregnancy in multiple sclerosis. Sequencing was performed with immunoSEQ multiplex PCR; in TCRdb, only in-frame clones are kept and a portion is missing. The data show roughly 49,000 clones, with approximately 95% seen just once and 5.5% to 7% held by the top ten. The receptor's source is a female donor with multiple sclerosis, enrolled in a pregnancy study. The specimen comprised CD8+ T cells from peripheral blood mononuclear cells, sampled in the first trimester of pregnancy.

CDR3 sequence: CASSPGYSPYEQYF. The CDR3 coding sequence is TGTGCCAGCAGCCCCGGATACAGCCCCTACGAGCAGTACTTC. The chain has TRBV11-2 and TRBJ2-7; D gene uncertain. The CDR3 runs to 14 residues. Trimming pared 5 bases from V and 2 bases from J, leaving 13 bases between. Germline V CDR1 and CDR2: SGHAT, FQNNGV.